These 27 T cell receptor beta chains came from one sample sequenced in a study of blood T cell repertoires in COVID-19. Assay used: immunoSEQ multiplex PCR; TCRdb lists only in-frame clones, some missing. The top ten clones hold about 4.3% of a sample with about 210,000 clones, approximately 80% of them seen once. The material sequenced was PBMCs or T cells enriched from blood (not recorded which). The receptor set was obtained from a man aged 25 to 40 with acute COVID-19.

This sequence joins TRBV5-6 and TRBJ2-7; TRBD1 agrees at 10 bases. This CDR3 has 15 residues. V dropped 4 bases and J dropped 2; count of bases not matched to a gene: 6. Germline values: CDR1 SGHDT, CDR2 YYEEEE. Here the CDR3 reads CASSKDRGAPYEQYF. CDR3 sequence (DNA): TGTGCCAGCAGCAAGGACAGGGGGGCACCCTACGAGCAGTACTTC.

V is TRBV28 and J is TRBJ1-1; the D is unclear. Germline loops: CDR1 MDHEN, CDR2 SYDVKM. Trimming left V 2 bases short and J 0 bases short, with 16 bases between. This CDR3 has 17 residues. CDR3 nucleotide sequence: TGTGCCAGCAGTTTAGGTCGGAACAGCTTCATGAACACTGAAGCTTTCTTT. It is translated as CASSLGRNSFMNTEAFF.

The sample holds a few counts of this clone. V and J are TRBV24-1 and TRBJ1-5; D remains unclear. The CDR3 loop spans 14 amino acids. Looked up from germline, CDR1 is KGHDR and CDR2 is SFDVKD. Between the trimmed V and J ends, which lost 5 bases and 4 bases, there was a span of 11 bases. The CDR3 DNA reads TGTGCCACCAGTGGGCACGGGGTAAATCAGCCCCAGCATTTT. Residues: CATSGHGVNQPQHF.

The chain carries TRBV5-1 and TRBJ1-2, with D possibly being TRBD1 (6 bases). Germline assignment: CDR1 SGHRS and CDR2 YFSETQ. This CDR3 contains 14 residues. Trimming stripped 4 bases from V and 4 bases from J, with 14 bases between. This CDR3 reads CASSQGTRFYGYTF. In DNA form, the CDR3 reads TGCGCCAGCAGCCAGGGGACGAGATTCTATGGCTACACCTTC.

V and J are TRBV6-4 and TRBJ1-1, with a weak D call TRBD1 (5 bases). In germline, CDR1 is MRHNA, CDR2 SNTAGT. This CDR3 is built from 14 residues. The ends were cut back, 3 bases at V and 1 base at J, with 9 bases in the middle. CDR3 amino acids: CASSEGTSNTEAFF. The CDR3 nucleotides are TGTGCCAGCAGTGAGGGGACTTCGAACACTGAAGCTTTCTTT.

V and J are TRBV27 and TRBJ2-3, with 12 bases identical to TRBD2. The CDR3 is 16 residues long. V lost 5 bases and J lost 3; bases outside the gene matches: 6. Germline loops: CDR1 MNHEY, CDR2 SMNVEV (reference sequence). CDR3 sequence: CASSPWTSGATDTQYF. In DNA form, the CDR3 reads TGTGCCAGCAGTCCATGGACTAGCGGGGCTACAGATACGCAGTATTTT.

This clone was seen only a few times. The genes are TRBV10-2 and TRBJ1-5; unclear D gene. V lost 3 bases and J 7 bases, leaving 13 bases between the germline ends. The germline V gene encodes CDR1 WSHSY and CDR2 SAAADI. The CDR3 is made up of 14 amino acids. CDR3 in amino acids: CASSEGGLDQPQHF. The DNA for the CDR3 is TGCGCCAGCAGTGAAGGAGGGTTGGACCAGCCCCAGCATTTT.

This chain joins TRBV28 and TRBJ1-2; unclear D gene. V lost 6 bases to trimming and J lost 7 bases, with 15 bases between them. The CDR3 extends over 13 amino acids. The V gene's germline CDR1 is MDHEN and CDR2 SYDVKM. This CDR3 is CASRKAAWRGYTF. For the CDR3, the DNA is TGTGCCAGCAGAAAAGCGGCCTGGCGTGGCTACACCTTC.

The chain employs TRBV5-1 and TRBJ1-2; TRBD1 might be the D (5 bases). This CDR3 is built from 13 residues. Trimming removed 3 bases from V and 8 bases from J, with 14 bases in between. CDR1 and CDR2 (germline): SGHRS, YFSETQ. CDR3 sequence reads: CASSSSGRRGYTF. CDR3 sequence (DNA): TGCGCCAGCAGCTCATCAGGGAGGCGAGGCTACACCTTC. Drawing the rest from reference TRBV5-1 and TRBJ1-2, the complete variable domain is KAGVTQTPRYLIKTRGQQVTLSCSPISGHRSVSWYQQTPGQGLQFLFEYFSETQRNKGNFPGRFSGRQFSNSRSEMNVSTLELGDSALYLCASSSSGRRGYTFGSGTRLTVV.

The sample holds a few counts of this clone. The gene calls are TRBV6-1 and TRBJ1-3, with D perhaps matching TRBD1 (6 bases). The germline CDR1 and CDR2 sequences are MNHNS and SASEGT. The V gene lost 2 bases and the J gene lost 4 bases, with 9 bases spanning the gap. The CDR3 loop spans 14 amino acids. In nucleotides, the CDR3 is TGTGCCAGCAGTGAACAGCAGGGGGGAAACACCATATATTTT. It yields the protein CASSEQQGGNTIYF.

V usage is TRBV11-1 and J usage is TRBJ2-3; D ambiguous. Trimming shortened V by 2 bases and J by 6 bases, and 9 bases separated the two germline ends. This CDR3 spans 13 amino acids. Germline V gene lookup returns CDR1 SGHAT and CDR2 FQDESV (reference sequence). CDR3 residues: CASSLSSADTQYF. The CDR3 coding sequence is TGTGCCAGCAGCTTATCCTCCGCGGATACGCAGTATTTT. The entire variable domain, with the rest obtained from reference TRBV11-1 and TRBJ2-3, is as follows: EAEVAQSPRYKITEKSQAVAFWCDPISGHATLYWYRQILGQGPELLVQFQDESVVDDSQLPKDRFSAERLKGVDSTLKIQPAELGDSAMYLCASSLSSADTQYFGPGTRLTVL.

The chain couples TRBV11-2 to TRBJ1-4; 11 bases agree with TRBD1. Germline V gives CDR1 SGHAT, CDR2 FQNNGV. There are 15 residues in the CDR3. V lost 3 bases, J lost 7 bases, and 4 bases stayed unmatched. Written as DNA, the CDR3 is TGTGCCAGCAGCTTGGACAGGGGGCGTAGTGAAAAACTGTTTTTT. Its translation is CASSLDRGRSEKLFF.

The chain joins TRBV14 to TRBJ2-2; TRBD1 aligns across 7 bases. J lost 7 bases, V lost 6 bases, and 8 bases had no gene match. Germline lookup yields CDR1 SGHDN and CDR2 FVKESK. This CDR3 is built from 14 residues. In nucleotides, the CDR3 is TGTGCCAGCAGTCAGACAGGGTTGGACGGGGAGCTGTTTTTT. This codes for CASSQTGLDGELFF. The variable domain in full, completed from reference TRBV14 and TRBJ2-2, reads EAGVTQFPSHSVIEKGQTVTLRCDPISGHDNLYWYRRVMGKEIKFLLHFVKESKQDESGMPNNRFLAERTGGTYSTLKVQPAELEDSGVYFCASSQTGLDGELFFGEGSRLTVL.

V usage is TRBV11-2 and J usage is TRBJ2-7, with 8 bases matching TRBD2. The germline V gene encodes CDR1 SGHAT and CDR2 FQNNGV. The CDR3 length is 15 residues. Trimming took 4 bases from V and 0 from J; bases not matched to a gene: 5. DNA of the CDR3: TGTGCCAGCAGCTCAGAGGCGGGGGGCTCCTACGAGCAGTACTTC. It is translated as CASSSEAGGSYEQYF. Based on the CDR3 plus reference TRBV11-2 and TRBJ2-7, the full variable domain is EAGVAQSPRYKIIEKRQSVAFWCNPISGHATLYWYQQILGQGPKLLIQFQNNGVVDDSQLPKDRFSAERLKGVDSTLKIQPAKLEDSAVYLCASSSEAGGSYEQYFGPGTRLTVT.

The genes are TRBV7-9 and TRBJ2-3, with 10 nucleotides matching TRBD2. V lost 5 bases, J lost 2 bases, and 7 bases stayed unmatched. The CDR3 runs to 16 residues. The V gene's germline CDR1 is SEHNR and CDR2 FQNEAQ (reference sequence). CDR3 coding DNA: TGTGCCAGCAGCCCAATAGCGGGGGGAGTCACAGATACGCAGTATTTT. Encoded protein: CASSPIAGGVTDTQYF.

The chain employs TRBV10-1 and TRBJ1-1; D ambiguous. Germline V gene sequence: CDR1 WNHNN, CDR2 SYGVQD (reference sequence). Trimming left V 7 bases short and J 11 bases short, with 5 bases between. The length of the CDR3 is 8 residues. CDR3 region: CASTMAFF. CDR3 sequence (DNA): TGCGCCAGCACAATGGCTTTCTTT.

About this clone: Other nucleotide sequences from this sample produce the same CDR3. The chain is built from TRBV5-1 and TRBJ1-4; 7 bases map to TRBD1. CDR1 is SGHRS, CDR2 YFSETQ, per germline. The CDR3 consists of 14 residues. V dropped 2 bases and J dropped 3; count of bases not matched to a gene: 1. The chain's CDR3 is CASSLGQANEKLFF. The CDR3 DNA sequence: TGCGCCAGCAGCTTAGGACAGGCTAATGAAAAACTGTTTTTT.

The chain links TRBV6-5 to TRBJ2-1; 11 bases fit TRBD2. The CDR3 length is 16 residues. V trimming: 4 bases; J trimming: 6 bases; junction bases outside the gene matches: 8. CDR1 and CDR2 (germline): MNHEY, SVGAGI. The CDR3 is CASSSPGTSGFNEQFF. Written as DNA, the CDR3 is TGTGCCAGCAGTTCCCCAGGGACTAGCGGATTCAATGAGCAGTTCTTC.

This clone came up a few times. The gene calls are TRBV6-1 and TRBJ1-2; no clear D gene. This CDR3 comprises 14 residues. Trimming took 3 bases from V and 5 from J, leaving 13 bases between them. The V gene's germline CDR1 is MNHNS and CDR2 SASEGT. CDR3 sequence reads: CASSEQRTVYGYTF. The CDR3 DNA sequence: TGTGCCAGCAGTGAGCAGCGGACGGTGTATGGCTACACCTTC.

The genes are TRBV6-5 and TRBJ1-1, with a possible D match to TRBD1 (6 bases). Trimming pared 2 bases from V and 10 bases from J, leaving 17 bases between. The V gene's germline CDR1 is MNHEY and CDR2 SVGAGI. The CDR3 totals 14 residues. This chain's CDR3 is CASSYLEGGAGAFF. The CDR3 coding sequence is TGTGCCAGCAGTTACCTCGAGGGGGGGGCCGGAGCTTTCTTT.

The gene calls are TRBV11-1 and TRBJ2-1; TRBD2 matches 9 bases. Germline V gene data show CDR1 as SGHAT and CDR2 as FQDESV (reference sequence). The CDR3 covers 16 residues. V was pared by 1 base and J by 4 bases, with 5 bases of the junction left unmatched. The CDR3 sequence is CASSLEPAGGYNEQFF. The CDR3 DNA follows: TGTGCCAGCAGCTTAGAACCAGCGGGGGGTTACAATGAGCAGTTCTTC.

The chain recombines TRBV28 with TRBJ1-1, with 7 nucleotides matching TRBD1. The length of the CDR3 is 12 residues. Looked up from germline, CDR1 is MDHEN and CDR2 is SYDVKM. Germline trimming cut 4 bases from V and 11 bases from J; bases unmatched to any gene: 7. The CDR3 reads CASSSWDSKAFF. The CDR3 nucleotides read TGTGCCAGCAGTTCATGGGACAGTAAGGCTTTCTTT.

The chain recombines TRBV9 with TRBJ1-6, with D uncertain. V lost 0 bases and J lost 7, with 8 bases in between. Germline CDR1 and CDR2: SGDLS and YYNGEE. This CDR3 comprises 14 residues. The CDR3 DNA sequence: TGTGCCAGCAGCGTAGGTGGAGGGAATTCACCCCTCCACTTT. It encodes CASSVGGGNSPLHF. The full variable domain, rest sourced from reference TRBV9 and TRBJ1-6, is DSGVTQTPKHLITATGQRVTLRCSPRSGDLSVYWYQQSLDQGLQFLIQYYNGEERAKGNILERFSAQQFPDLHSELNLSSLELGDSALYFCASSVGGGNSPLHFGNGTRLTVT.

CDR3 coding DNA: TGTGCCAGCAGCCAAGATACGGGGGGGGCCGACGAGCAGTACTTC. This encodes CASSQDTGGADEQYF. V is TRBV3-1 (or the pseudogene TRBV3-2) and J is TRBJ2-7; 8 bases align to TRBD2. Trimming cost V 0 bases and J 5 bases; bases outside gene matches: 6. The CDR3 totals 15 residues. CDR1 is LGHDT, CDR2 YNNKEL, per germline (reference sequence).

V usage is TRBV19 and J usage is TRBJ2-1; 14 nucleotides align to TRBD2. The CDR3 totals 19 residues. V was pared by 5 bases and J by 1 base, with 10 bases of the junction left unmatched. Germline V gene sequence: CDR1 LNHDA, CDR2 SQIVND (reference sequence). CDR3 in DNA: TGTGCCAGTAGTCCTCGTCCCGGGACTAGCGGGGGTTCCTACAATGAGCAGTTCTTC. Protein product: CASSPRPGTSGGSYNEQFF.

The rearrangement links TRBV18 to TRBJ2-7; maybe TRBD2 (5 bases). The CDR3 loop spans 14 amino acids. The V gene's germline CDR1 is KGHSH and CDR2 LQKENI. V was pared by 6 bases and J by 2 bases, with 14 bases between. The CDR3 loop reads CASSRGPLAYEQYF. The CDR3 bases are TGTGCCAGCTCTCGCGGGCCCCTTGCCTACGAGCAGTACTTC.

The chain links TRBV7-6 to TRBJ2-1; D perhaps matches TRBD1 (5 bases). Per the germline V gene, CDR1 is SGHVS and CDR2 is FNYEAQ. Trimming stripped 1 base from V and 2 bases from J, with 12 bases between. The CDR3 length is 16 residues. As DNA, the CDR3 is TGTGCCAGCAGCTTAGATCCAGGGATCGCCTACAATGAGCAGTTCTTC. Amino acid sequence: CASSLDPGIAYNEQFF.